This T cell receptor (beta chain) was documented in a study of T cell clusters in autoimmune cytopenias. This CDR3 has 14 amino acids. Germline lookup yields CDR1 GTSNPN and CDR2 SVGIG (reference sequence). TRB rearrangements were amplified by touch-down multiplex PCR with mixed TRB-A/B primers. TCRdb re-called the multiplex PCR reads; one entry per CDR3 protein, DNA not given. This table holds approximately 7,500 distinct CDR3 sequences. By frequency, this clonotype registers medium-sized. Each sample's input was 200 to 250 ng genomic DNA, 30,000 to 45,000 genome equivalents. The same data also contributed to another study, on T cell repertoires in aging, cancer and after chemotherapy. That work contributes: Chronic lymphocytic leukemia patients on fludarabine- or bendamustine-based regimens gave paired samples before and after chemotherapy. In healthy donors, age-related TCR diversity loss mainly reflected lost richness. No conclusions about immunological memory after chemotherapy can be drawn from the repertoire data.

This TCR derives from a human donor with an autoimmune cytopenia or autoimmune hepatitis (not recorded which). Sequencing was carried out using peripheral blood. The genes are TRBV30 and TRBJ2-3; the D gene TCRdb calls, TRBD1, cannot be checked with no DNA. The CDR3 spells CAWSVAGWTDTQYF. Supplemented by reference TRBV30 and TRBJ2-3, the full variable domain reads SQTIHQWPATLVQPVGSPLSLECTVEGTSNPNLYWYRQAAGRGLQLLFYSVGIGQISSEVPQNLSASRPQDRQFILSSKKLLLSDSGFYLCAWSVAGWTDTQYFGPGTRLTVL.